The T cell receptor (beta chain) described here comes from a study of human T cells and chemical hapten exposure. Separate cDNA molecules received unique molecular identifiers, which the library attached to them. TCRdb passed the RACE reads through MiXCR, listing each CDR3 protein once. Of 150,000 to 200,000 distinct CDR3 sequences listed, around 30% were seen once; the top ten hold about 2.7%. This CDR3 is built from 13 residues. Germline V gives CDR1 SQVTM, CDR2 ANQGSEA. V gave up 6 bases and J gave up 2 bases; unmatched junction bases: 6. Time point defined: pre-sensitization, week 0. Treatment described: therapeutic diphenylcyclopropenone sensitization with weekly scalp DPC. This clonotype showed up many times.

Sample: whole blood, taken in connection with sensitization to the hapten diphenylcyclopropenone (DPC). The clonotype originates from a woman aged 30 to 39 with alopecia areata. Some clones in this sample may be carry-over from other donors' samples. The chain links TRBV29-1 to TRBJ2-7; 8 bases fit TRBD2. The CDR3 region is CSVGLAGPYEQYF. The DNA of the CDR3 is TGCAGCGTCGGACTAGCTGGGCCCTACGAGCAGTACTTC.